The sequence of this TCR beta chain was determined in a study of blood T cell repertoires in COVID-19. Background on the study: Samples of COVID-19 (acute and convalescent) were obtained from the United States, Italy and Spain. PBMCs, B-cell-depleted T cells, or T cells provided the cDNA or gDNA that made up the material.

Original processing methods: Using reference gene primer amplification, nucleated cell counts were estimated. Sequencing used immunoSEQ multiplex PCR; TCRdb keeps in-frame clones, though not all of them. V and J calls and clone size are as listed in that table; D and trimming were resolved from the DNA. The sample contains a few hundred thousand clones, about 82% of which appear only once. Sequencing was carried out using peripheral blood. The sequence came from a human donor in a cohort sampled during active COVID-19.

CDR3: CASSLQGLGEKLFF. The CDR3 DNA follows: TGTGCCAGCAGCTTACAGGGGCTTGGTGAAAAACTGTTTTTT. V is TRBV7-2 and J is TRBJ1-4, with a possible D match to TRBD1 (6 bases). The V end lost 2 bases, the J end lost 7 bases, and 11 bases lay between the germline ends. This CDR3 region has 14 residues. CDR1 is SGHTA and CDR2 is FQGNSA in the germline V gene.